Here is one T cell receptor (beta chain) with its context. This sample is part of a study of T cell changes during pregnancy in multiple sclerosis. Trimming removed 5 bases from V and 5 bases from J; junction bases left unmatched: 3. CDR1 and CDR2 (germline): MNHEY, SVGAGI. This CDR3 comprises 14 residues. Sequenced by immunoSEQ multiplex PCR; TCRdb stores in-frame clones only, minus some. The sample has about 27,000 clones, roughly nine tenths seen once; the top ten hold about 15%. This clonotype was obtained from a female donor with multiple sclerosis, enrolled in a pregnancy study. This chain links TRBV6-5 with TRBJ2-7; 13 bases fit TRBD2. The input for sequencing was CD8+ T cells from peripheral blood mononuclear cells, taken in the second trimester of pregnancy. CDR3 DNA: TGTGCCAGCAGTAGGACTAGCGGGAGTAACGAGCAGTACTTC. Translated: CASSRTSGSNEQYF.